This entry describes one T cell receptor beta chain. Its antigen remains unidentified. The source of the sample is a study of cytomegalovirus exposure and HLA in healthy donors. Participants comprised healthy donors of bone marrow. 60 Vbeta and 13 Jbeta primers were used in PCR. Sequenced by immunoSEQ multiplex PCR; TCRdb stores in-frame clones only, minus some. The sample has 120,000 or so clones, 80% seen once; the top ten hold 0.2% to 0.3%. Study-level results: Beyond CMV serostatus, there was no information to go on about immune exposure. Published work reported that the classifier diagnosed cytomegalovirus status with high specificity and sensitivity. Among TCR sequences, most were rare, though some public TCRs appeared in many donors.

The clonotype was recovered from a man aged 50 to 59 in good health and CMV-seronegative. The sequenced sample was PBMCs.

For the CDR3, the DNA is TGTGCCAGTAGTATTTCCGGGGAGCATGGAAACACCATATATTTT. It codes for CASSISGEHGNTIYF. J is TRBJ1-3 and V is TRBV19, with no clear D. Germline CDR1 is LNHDA and CDR2 is SQIVND (reference sequence). Trimming removed 3 bases from V and 3 bases from J, with 12 bases in between. This CDR3 is built from 15 residues.